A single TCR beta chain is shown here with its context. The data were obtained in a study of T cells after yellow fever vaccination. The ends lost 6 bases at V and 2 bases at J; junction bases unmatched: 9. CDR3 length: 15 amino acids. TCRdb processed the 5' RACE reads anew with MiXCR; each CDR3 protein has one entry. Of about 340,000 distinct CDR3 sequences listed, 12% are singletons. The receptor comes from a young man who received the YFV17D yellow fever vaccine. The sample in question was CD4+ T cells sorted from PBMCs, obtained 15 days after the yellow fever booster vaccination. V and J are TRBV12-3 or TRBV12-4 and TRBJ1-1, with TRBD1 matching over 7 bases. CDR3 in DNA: TGTGCCAGCAGCCTAAGACAGGGTTCTAACACTGAAGCTTTCTTT. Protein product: CASSLRQGSNTEAFF.